These 10 T cell receptor beta chains were sequenced from one sample in a study of blood T cell repertoires in COVID-19. Sequencing was performed with immunoSEQ multiplex PCR; in TCRdb, only in-frame clones are kept and a portion is missing. The sample includes 250,000 or so clones, 80% to 90% of them seen just once. Source material: PBMCs or T cells enriched from blood (not recorded which). Receptor source: a woman aged 40 to 50 who had been exposed to COVID-19.

The J gene is TRBJ1-5, the V gene TRBV5-6; TRBD1 aligns across 7 bases. The junction had 12 bases not matched to a gene; V was cut back by 4 bases and J by 5 bases. The CDR3 contains 16 residues. CDR1 SGHDT and CDR2 YYEEEE come from the germline V gene. CDR3 residues: CASSATGQRRDQPQHF. Here the CDR3 DNA reads TGTGCCAGCAGCGCCACGGGACAGCGGAGAGATCAGCCCCAGCATTTT.

Ten or more counts support this clone. The V and J genes are TRBV7-2 and TRBJ1-1; 9 bases map to TRBD1. The CDR3 consists of 17 residues. Germline V gene sequence: CDR1 SGHTA, CDR2 FQGNSA. V was pared by 5 bases and J by 6 bases, with 16 bases of the junction left unmatched. The CDR3 nucleotides are TGTGCCAGCAGCCCCCGGGGGGTCTCACAGGGGGCCGCTGAAGCTTTCTTT. Its translation: CASSPRGVSQGAAEAFF.

This clone is a singleton in its sample. The chain couples TRBV30 to TRBJ1-1; D unclear. Trimming cost V 5 bases and J 5 bases, with 9 bases left between them. The CDR3 spans 11 residues. Germline V gene lookup returns CDR1 GTSNPN and CDR2 SVGIG (reference sequence). CDR3 DNA sequence: TGTGCCTGGGGGGAGGGAACTGAAGCTTTCTTT. Amino acids: CAWGEGTEAFF. The variable domain in full, with the rest retrieved from reference TRBV30 and TRBJ1-1, is SQTIHQWPATLVQPVGSPLSLECTVEGTSNPNLYWYRQAAGRGLQLLFYSVGIGQISSEVPQNLSASRPQDRQFILSSKKLLLSDSGFYLCAWGEGTEAFFGQGTRLTVV.

The rearrangement uses TRBV4-1 and TRBJ2-7; TRBD1 aligns across 7 bases. The length of the CDR3 is 14 residues. The V and J ends lost 1 base and 13 bases, in that order; junction bases with no gene match: 13. Germline V gene data show CDR1 as MGHRA and CDR2 as YSYEKL. CDR3 in DNA: TGCGCCAGCAGCCAAGTTGAGAGGCGGACAGGCTTTTACTTC. Translating it yields CASSQVERRTGFYF.

The V call is TRBV7-6, the J call TRBJ2-1, with D maybe TRBD1 (6 bases). CDR3 length: 17 amino acids. The germline CDR1 and CDR2 sequences are SGHVS and FNYEAQ. V lost 5 bases, J lost 1 base, and 18 bases lay in between. CDR3 sequence: CASSKIQQGASYNEQFF. In DNA, the CDR3 is TGTGCCAGCAGCAAAATCCAACAGGGCGCTTCCTACAATGAGCAGTTCTTC.

The J gene is TRBJ2-6, the V gene TRBV27, with D possibly matching TRBD1 (6 bases). The CDR3 contains 16 residues. Trimming left V 4 bases short and J 2 bases short, with 12 bases between. The germline CDR1 and CDR2 sequences are MNHEY and SMNVEV (reference sequence). The CDR3 region is CASSSTGPTGANVLTF. CDR3 DNA sequence: TGTGCCAGCAGTTCGACAGGACCCACTGGGGCCAACGTCCTGACTTTC.

The chain's CDR3 is CASSITSGSYEQYV. DNA of the CDR3: TGTGCCAGCAGCATAACTAGCGGGTCTTACGAGCAGTACGTC. The genes are TRBV7-2 and TRBJ2-7, with 9 bases that match TRBD2. With 5 bases clipped from V and 4 bases from J, the junction kept 6 bases outside the gene matches. There are 14 residues in the CDR3. CDR1 is SGHTA and CDR2 is FQGNSA in the germline V gene.

The chain uses TRBV30 and TRBJ2-1; TRBD2 aligns across 12 bases. V trimming: 4 bases; J trimming: 1 base; junction bases outside the gene matches: 14. Germline V gene data show CDR1 as GTSNPN and CDR2 as SVGIG (reference sequence). The CDR3 consists of 19 residues. The CDR3 DNA reads TGTGCCTGGATTAGGTGGAGACTAGCGGGGGCTTCTTCCTACAATGAGCAGTTCTTC. This sequence encodes CAWIRWRLAGASSYNEQFF.

This clone was seen only once. The chain's CDR3 is CASSCRDRGDMGNQPQHF. The CDR3, as DNA: TGTGCCAGCAGCTGCCGGGACAGGGGAGATATGGGCAATCAGCCCCAGCATTTT. This chain joins TRBV3-1 (or the pseudogene TRBV3-2) and TRBJ1-5; 10 bases are shared with TRBD1. The CDR3 runs 18 residues. CDR1 is LGHDT, CDR2 YNNKEL, per germline (reference sequence). V trimming: 5 bases; J trimming: 2 bases; junction bases outside the gene matches: 12.

This chain links TRBV7-9 with TRBJ2-3; D call uncertain. The CDR3 spans 13 residues. The V gene's germline CDR1 is SEHNR and CDR2 FQNEAQ (reference sequence). Trimming took 5 bases from V and 6 from J, leaving 12 bases between them. The CDR3 is CASSTRLRDTQYF. In DNA form, the CDR3 reads TGTGCCAGCAGCACACGACTGCGGGATACGCAGTATTTT.